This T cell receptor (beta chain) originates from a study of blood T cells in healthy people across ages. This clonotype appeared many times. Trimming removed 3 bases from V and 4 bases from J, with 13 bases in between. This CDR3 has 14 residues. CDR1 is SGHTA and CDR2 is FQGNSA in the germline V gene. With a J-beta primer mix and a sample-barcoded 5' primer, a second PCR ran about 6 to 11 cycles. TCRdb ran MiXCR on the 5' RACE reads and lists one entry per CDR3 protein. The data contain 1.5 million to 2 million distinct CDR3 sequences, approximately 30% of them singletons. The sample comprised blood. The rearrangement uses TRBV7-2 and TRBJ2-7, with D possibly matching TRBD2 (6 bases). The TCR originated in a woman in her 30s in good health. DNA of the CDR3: TGTGCCAGCAGCTTGCGGACTAACCCGTACGAGCAGTACTTC. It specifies CASSLRTNPYEQYF.